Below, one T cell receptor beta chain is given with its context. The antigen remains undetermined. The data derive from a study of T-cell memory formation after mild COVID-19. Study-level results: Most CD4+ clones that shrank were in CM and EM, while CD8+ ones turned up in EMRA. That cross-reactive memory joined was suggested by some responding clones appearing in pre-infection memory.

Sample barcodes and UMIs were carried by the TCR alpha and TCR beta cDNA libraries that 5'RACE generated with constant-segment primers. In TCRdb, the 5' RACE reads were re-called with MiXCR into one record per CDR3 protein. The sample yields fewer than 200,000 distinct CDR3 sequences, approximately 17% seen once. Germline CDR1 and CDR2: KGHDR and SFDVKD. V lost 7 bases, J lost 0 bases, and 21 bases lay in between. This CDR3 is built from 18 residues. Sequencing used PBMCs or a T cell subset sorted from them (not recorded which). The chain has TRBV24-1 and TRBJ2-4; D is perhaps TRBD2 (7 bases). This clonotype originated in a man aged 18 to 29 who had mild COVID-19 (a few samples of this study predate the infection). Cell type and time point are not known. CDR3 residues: CATSVLEEGGLAKNIQYF. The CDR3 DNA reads TGTGCCACCAGCGTTCTTGAAGAGGGGGGGCTAGCCAAAAACATTCAGTACTTC.